This is a list of T cell receptor beta chains from one sample in a study of cytomegalovirus exposure and HLA in healthy donors. Generated by immunoSEQ multiplex PCR, the TCRdb table keeps only in-frame clones and is missing some. The sample holds roughly 120,000 clones, 60% to 85% seen once. The sequencing input was PBMCs. Receptor source: a human donor in good health. CDR3s include the opening cysteine and the closing phenylalanine or tryptophan. A D gene is named only where the DNA matches it firmly. Rows may omit the clone size; those that give it use once, few, many or a size class.

>TRBV10-3|NA|TRBD1|TRBJ2-1
CATQPTGAQGEQFF
TGTGCCACTCAGCCGACAGGGGCTCAGGGTGAGCAGTTCTTC
>TRBV9|NA|TRBD1|TRBJ2-7
CASSVGGTGVSEQYF
TGTGCCAGCAGCGTAGGCGGGACAGGGGTGTCCGAGCAGTACTTC
>TRBV9|NA|NA|TRBJ1-1
CASSVSGGTEAFF
TGTGCCAGCAGCGTCTCCGGGGGGACTGAAGCTTTCTTT
>TRBV4-1|NA|TRBD2|TRBJ2-3
CASSQAGGRDTQYF
TGCGCCAGCAGCCAAGCGGGGGGTAGAGATACGCAGTATTTT
>TRBV7-8|few|TRBD1|TRBJ1-2
CASSFRTGPNYGYTF
TGTGCCAGCAGCTTTCGGACAGGGCCAAACTATGGCTACACCTTC
>TRBV6-5|NA|NA|TRBJ1-5
CASSLTGIGNQPQHF
TGTGCCAGCTCTCTGACAGGTATTGGAAATCAGCCCCAGCATTTT
>TRBV6-6|NA|NA|TRBJ1-1
CASSRYTEAFF
TGTGCCAGCAGTCGGTACACTGAAGCTTTCTTT
>TRBV5-1|NA|NA|TRBJ2-7
CASSTGGADYEQYF
TGCGCCAGCAGCACTGGAGGGGCCGACTACGAGCAGTACTTC
>TRBV6-5|NA|NA|TRBJ2-1
CASSDQRDEQFF
TGTGCCAGCAGTGATCAGCGAGATGAGCAGTTCTTC
>TRBV5-1|NA|NA|TRBJ2-3
CASSRSGTSLVTDTQYF
TGCGCCAGCAGCCGATCGGGTACTAGCTTGGTCACAGATACGCAGTATTTT
>TRBV6-5|NA|NA|TRBJ2-7
CASSFRGPDYEQYF
TGTGCCAGCAGTTTCCGCGGGCCGGACTACGAGCAGTACTTC
>TRBV11-2|once|TRBD1|TRBJ2-7
CASSLGQGAYEQYF
TGTGCCAGCAGCTTAGGACAGGGGGCGTATGAGCAGTACTTC
>TRBV6-5|few|TRBD2|TRBJ2-7
CASSTSGGGSYEQYF
TGTGCCAGCAGTACTAGCGGGGGTGGGTCCTACGAGCAGTACTTC
>TRBV5-6|NA|NA|TRBJ2-1
CASSLVQNEQFF
TGTGCCAGCAGCTTGGTTCAGAATGAGCAGTTCTTC
>TRBV9|NA|TRBD1|TRBJ1-5
CASSLDREGQPQHF
TGTGCCAGCAGCCTGGACAGGGAGGGGCAGCCCCAGCATTTT
>TRBV4-2|NA|NA|TRBJ2-5
CASSPRALGPQETQYF
TGTGCCAGCAGCCCTCGCGCACTAGGGCCCCAAGAGACCCAGTACTTC
>TRBV11-2|NA|TRBD2|TRBJ2-7
CASSLERGTLYEQYF
TGTGCCAGCAGCCTAGAGCGGGGGACTCTCTACGAGCAGTACTTC
>TRBV13|NA|NA|TRBJ1-1
CASSLDSYPEAFF
TGTGCCAGCAGCCTGGACAGCTACCCTGAAGCTTTCTTT
>TRBV5-4|NA|NA|TRBJ2-2
CASAMSNGELFF
TGTGCCAGCGCTATGTCGAACGGGGAGCTGTTTTTT
>TRBV18|NA|NA|TRBJ1-1
CASSPQERRGTEAFF
TGTGCCAGCTCACCTCAGGAAAGAAGGGGCACTGAAGCTTTCTTT
>TRBV6-1|NA|NA|TRBJ2-7
CASNRSPYEQYF
TGTGCCAGCAATCGGTCTCCATACGAGCAGTACTTC
>TRBV21-1|NA|NA|TRBJ1-1
CASSLPDSEAFF
TGTGCCAGCAGCCTTCCAGACAGCGAAGCTTTCTTT
>TRBV6-6|once|TRBD1|TRBJ1-1
CASRGVQGAVTEAFF
TGTGCCAGCAGGGGGGTACAGGGGGCGGTCACTGAAGCTTTCTTT
>TRBV27|few|NA|TRBJ1-4
CASSSDTRIEKLFF
TGTGCCAGCAGTTCGGACACCCGAATTGAAAAACTGTTTTTT
>TRBV6-6|NA|NA|TRBJ1-5
CATQGPPQHF
TGTGCCACCCAGGGCCCCCCCCAGCATTTT
>TRBV27|NA|TRBD1|TRBJ1-1
CATRTGATEAFF
TGTGCCACACGGACAGGGGCCACTGAAGCTTTCTTT
>TRBV5-4|NA|NA|TRBJ1-1
CASSLSGSSEAFF
TGTGCCAGCAGCTTATCAGGGTCCTCTGAAGCTTTCTTT
>TRBV5-6|once|NA|TRBJ2-6
CASSLYSSGANVLTF
TGTGCCAGCAGCTTGTACTCGTCTGGGGCCAACGTCCTGACTTTC
>TRBV6-5|NA|NA|TRBJ1-2
CASSYGVPRGEGYTF
TGTGCCAGCAGTTATGGGGTACCCAGGGGCGAAGGCTACACCTTC